These 32 T cell receptor beta chains came from one sample sequenced in a study of shared clonotypes between healthy human individuals. Profiling relied on immunoSEQ multiplex PCR, and the TCRdb table lists in-frame clones only, not all of them. The sample includes millions of clones, about 95% of them seen just once. Terminally differentiated effector memory CD45RA+ cells were left out of the naive CD8 fraction, which was CD45RO-negative and positively selected for CCR7. Sample: naive CD8+ T cells sorted from blood. The receptors were gathered from a man aged 18-30 years in good health.

The chain uses TRBV25-1 and TRBJ2-1; D not certain. This CDR3 has 15 amino acids. Trimming removed 3 bases at V and 3 bases at J, with 12 bases between. From germline, CDR1 is MGHDK and CDR2 SYGVNS. The CDR3 is CASSEADIIYNEQFF. CDR3 bases: TGTGCCAGCAGTGAGGCGGATATTATCTACAATGAGCAGTTCTTC.

The rearrangement joins TRBV6-6 to TRBJ2-7; 7 bases fit TRBD2. CDR1 MNHNY and CDR2 SVGAGI come from the germline V gene (reference sequence). This CDR3 is 11 amino acids long. V was clipped by 8 bases and J by 2 bases; unmatched bases: 0. The CDR3 sequence is CASGGAYEQYF. CDR3 nucleotide sequence: TGTGCCAGCGGGGGGGCCTACGAGCAGTACTTC.

J is TRBJ1-1 and V is TRBV9, with 9 bases aligning to TRBD1. The CDR3 totals 15 residues. Germline assignment: CDR1 SGDLS and CDR2 YYNGEE. Losses at the gene ends were 0 bases for V and 2 bases for J; bases not matched to a gene: 2. DNA for the CDR3: TGTGCCAGCAGCGTAGTTACAGGGGGCAACACTGAAGCTTTCTTT. Its protein is CASSVVTGGNTEAFF.

The chain joins TRBV29-1 to TRBJ2-1, with 10 positions matching TRBD1. This CDR3 is 15 amino acids long. From germline, CDR1 is SQVTM and CDR2 ANQGSEA. V lost 3 bases, J lost 7 bases, and 9 bases stayed unmatched. Here the CDR3 DNA reads TGCAGCGTTGAGCCCCGGGACAGGGGACGGAATGAGCAGTTCTTC. The encoded protein is CSVEPRDRGRNEQFF.

In this sample, this clone turned up once. The chain links TRBV19 to TRBJ1-2; D gene unclear. V gave up 1 base and J gave up 2 bases, with 11 bases separating them. The CDR3 has 15 residues. Germline assignment: CDR1 LNHDA and CDR2 SQIVND (reference sequence). The CDR3 protein is CASSIAAGFNYGYTF. In DNA, the CDR3 is TGTGCCAGTAGTATAGCGGCGGGGTTCAACTATGGCTACACCTTC.

The V gene is TRBV6-6, the J gene TRBJ1-1, with 7 bases fitting TRBD1. From germline, CDR1 is MNHNY and CDR2 SVGAGI (reference sequence). J gave up 0 bases and V 6 bases, and 4 bases lay outside the gene matches. This CDR3 has 14 residues. This CDR3 is CASRGTEMNTEAFF. CDR3 coding DNA: TGTGCCAGCAGGGGGACAGAGATGAACACTGAAGCTTTCTTT.

This rearrangement joins TRBV27 to TRBJ1-6; D unresolved. Trimming left V 3 bases short and J 9 bases short, with 6 bases between. The CDR3 totals 12 residues. The germline V gene encodes CDR1 MNHEY and CDR2 SMNVEV (reference sequence). As DNA, the CDR3 is TGTGCCAGCAGTTTCAGGAGTTCACCCCTCCACTTT. Encoded protein: CASSFRSSPLHF.

V usage is TRBV2 and J usage is TRBJ2-3; TRBD2 matches at 7 bases. Trimming took 7 bases from V and 2 from J; bases not matched to a gene: 6. The CDR3 sequence is 14 residues long. The germline CDR1 and CDR2 sequences are SNHLY and FYNNEI. CDR3 in DNA: TGTGCCAGCATACCCACTAGCGACACAGATACGCAGTATTTT. Protein sequence: CASIPTSDTDTQYF.

This chain uses TRBV9 with TRBJ2-1, with no clear D. The CDR3 length is 11 residues. From germline, CDR1 is SGDLS and CDR2 YYNGEE. V gave up 7 bases and J gave up 9 bases, with 11 bases separating them. CDR3 sequence (DNA): TGTGCCAGCGGGGATATGGGTGAGCAGTTCTTC. Translating gives CASGDMGEQFF.

In DNA form, the CDR3 reads TGCGCCAGCAGCCAAGGGGGGACAGGGAGTTTGTGGGAGACCCAGTACTTC. It codes for CASSQGGTGSLWETQYF. This rearrangement joins TRBV4-1 to TRBJ2-5, with TRBD1 matching 9 bases. V lost 1 base to trimming and J lost 5 bases; unmatched junction nucleotides: 11. CDR3 length equals 17 residues. Germline lookup yields CDR1 MGHRA and CDR2 YSYEKL.

This clone was picked up one time. This chain joins TRBV5-6 and TRBJ2-7; D not certain. Trimming stripped 0 bases from V and 2 bases from J, with 12 bases between. Germline assignment: CDR1 SGHDT and CDR2 YYEEEE. This CDR3 contains 15 residues. CDR3 sequence: CASSLVVRPAYEQYF. CDR3 DNA: TGTGCCAGCAGCTTGGTGGTACGGCCGGCCTACGAGCAGTACTTC.

The chain joins TRBV4-1 to TRBJ1-2; a possible D gene is TRBD1 (6 bases). V lost 4 bases and J lost 2, with 11 bases in between. The CDR3 loop spans 14 amino acids. Looked up from germline, CDR1 is MGHRA and CDR2 is YSYEKL. CDR3 nucleotide sequence: TGCGCCAGCAGCCTTATAACAGGGAACTATGGCTACACCTTC. This gives the protein CASSLITGNYGYTF.

The chain employs TRBV27 and TRBJ2-1; 10 bases are shared with TRBD2. V dropped 6 bases and J dropped 8; count of bases not matched to a gene: 7. The CDR3 extends over 14 amino acids. Germline V gene sequence: CDR1 MNHEY, CDR2 SMNVEV (reference sequence). CDR3: CASRGAGGPDEQFF. CDR3 in DNA: TGTGCCAGCAGGGGAGCGGGGGGGCCCGATGAGCAGTTCTTC.

The J gene is TRBJ2-2, the V gene TRBV29-1; a possible D gene is TRBD1 (5 bases). V lost 5 bases to trimming and J lost 1 base, with 8 bases between them. Germline V gene lookup returns CDR1 SQVTM and CDR2 ANQGSEA. The CDR3 extends over 13 amino acids. The CDR3 nucleotides are TGCAGCGTTTTGGACAAGAACACCGGGGAGCTGTTTTTT. It specifies CSVLDKNTGELFF.

The chain employs TRBV13 and TRBJ2-7; 7 nucleotides line up with TRBD2. CDR3 length: 13 residues. Germline V gene data show CDR1 as PRHDT and CDR2 as FYEKMQ (reference sequence). V lost 5 bases, J lost 3 bases, and 4 bases stayed unmatched. CDR3 residues: CASSPLANYEQYF. CDR3 bases: TGTGCCAGCAGCCCACTAGCGAACTACGAGCAGTACTTC.

For this clone: Within the sample, other DNA sequences also encode this same CDR3. This chain connects TRBV27 to TRBJ2-3, with no clear D. Germline CDR1 MNHEY, CDR2 SMNVEV (reference sequence). The CDR3 spans 13 residues. Trimming took off 2 bases at V and 5 bases at J, with 8 bases between the two ends. Here the CDR3 reads CASSLVPVDTQYF. DNA of the CDR3: TGTGCCAGCAGTTTAGTGCCGGTAGATACGCAGTATTTT.

V and J are TRBV2 and TRBJ2-7; either TRBD1 or TRBD2 may fit D (5 bases each). The germline CDR1 and CDR2 sequences are SNHLY and FYNNEI. The CDR3 is 14 amino acids. V lost 6 bases, J lost 3 bases, and 15 bases lay in between. Here the CDR3 DNA reads TGTGCCAGCAGCAACGGGACCCGCCTCTACGAGCAGTACTTC. It is translated as CASSNGTRLYEQYF.

The gene calls are TRBV30 and TRBJ2-1, with 10 bases aligning to TRBD1. CDR3 length: 15 residues. The ends lost 4 bases at V and 2 bases at J; junction bases unmatched: 5. Germline V gene data show CDR1 as GTSNPN and CDR2 as SVGIG (reference sequence). The CDR3 sequence: CAWTPGTGAYNEQFF. CDR3 in DNA: TGTGCCTGGACCCCCGGGACAGGGGCCTACAATGAGCAGTTCTTC.

The gene calls are TRBV11-2 and TRBJ2-5; weak D call: TRBD2 (5 bases). V lost 0 bases, J lost 4 bases, and 12 bases lay in between. CDR1 SGHAT and CDR2 FQNNGV come from the germline V gene. This CDR3 comprises 15 residues. The CDR3: CASSLEPGGPETQYF. The DNA for the CDR3 is TGTGCCAGCAGCTTAGAGCCCGGAGGCCCAGAGACCCAGTACTTC.

The sample holds one count of this clone. The gene calls are TRBV7-6 and TRBJ2-7; TRBD1 aligns across 9 bases. This CDR3 region has 14 residues. The V and J ends lost 6 bases and 1 base, in that order; junction bases with no gene match: 4. Germline CDR1 is SGHVS and CDR2 is FNYEAQ. The CDR3 nucleotides are TGTGCCAGCAGACCGGACAGGGGATCCTACGAGCAGTACTTC. Translated: CASRPDRGSYEQYF.

The chain carries TRBV2 and TRBJ1-5; maybe TRBD1 (5 bases). This CDR3 spans 15 amino acids. Per the germline V gene, CDR1 is SNHLY and CDR2 is FYNNEI. The germline V and J ends were trimmed by 2 bases and 2 bases, with 10 bases remaining between them. The CDR3 nucleotides read TGTGCCAGCAGTGAATTTTGGGGGGGCAATCAGCCCCAGCATTTT. It translates to CASSEFWGGNQPQHF.

The chain uses TRBV9 and TRBJ2-1, with TRBD2 identical over 8 bases. The CDR3 sequence is 15 residues long. Germline V gene data show CDR1 as SGDLS and CDR2 as YYNGEE. V gave up 0 bases and J gave up 8 bases; unmatched junction bases: 7. The CDR3 coding sequence is TGTGCCAGCAGCGTAGCTTTCATCGGGGGGGATGAGCAGTTCTTC. Residues: CASSVAFIGGDEQFF.

This clone was recorded only once. The V gene is TRBV9, the J gene TRBJ2-1; D ambiguous. This CDR3 comprises 19 residues. The V gene's germline CDR1 is SGDLS and CDR2 YYNGEE. With 1 base removed from V and 1 base from J, the gap between germline ends came to 21 bases. This chain's CDR3 is CASSVSLGKMTVSYNEQFF. The CDR3 DNA reads TGTGCCAGCAGCGTATCTCTGGGGAAGATGACGGTATCCTACAATGAGCAGTTCTTC.

The table lists this clone with a few counts. The CDR3 sequence: CSVATAPGYTF. Written as DNA, the CDR3 is TGCAGCGTTGCTACAGCCCCCGGCTACACCTTC. The chain combines TRBV29-1 with TRBJ1-2; no clear D gene. Germline V gives CDR1 SQVTM, CDR2 ANQGSEA. Between the trimmed V and J ends, which lost 4 bases and 8 bases, there was a span of 11 bases. The CDR3 consists of 11 residues.

In this sample, this clone turned up a few times. The chain carries TRBV10-1 and TRBJ1-1; D is uncertain. V lost 10 bases to trimming and J lost 1 base, with 13 bases between them. The CDR3 runs to 13 residues. Per the germline V gene, CDR1 is WNHNN and CDR2 is SYGVQD (reference sequence). The CDR3 sequence is CAIRNPPNTEAFF. DNA of the CDR3: TGCGCCATCCGCAATCCGCCGAACACTGAAGCTTTCTTT.

Of note for this clone: The same CDR3 arises from other DNA sequences in this sample as well. The gene calls are TRBV27 and TRBJ2-7, with D possibly being TRBD1 or TRBD2 (6 bases each). The CDR3 covers 13 residues. Germline CDR1 and CDR2: MNHEY and SMNVEV (reference sequence). V dropped 4 bases and J dropped 2 bases, with 9 bases sitting between them. CDR3 nucleotides: TGTGCCAGCAGTTCCGGGGGCACCTACGAGCAGTACTTC. This codes for CASSSGGTYEQYF.

CDR3 amino acids: CASSGGLAGGSYNEQFF. The CDR3 DNA reads TGTGCCAGCAGCGGTGGACTAGCCGGAGGCTCCTACAATGAGCAGTTCTTC. The V gene is TRBV9, the J gene TRBJ2-1; 8 bases fit TRBD2. CDR3 length: 17 amino acids. The J segment lost 0 bases and the V segment lost 3 bases, leaving 8 bases of the junction unmatched. The germline V gene encodes CDR1 SGDLS and CDR2 YYNGEE. Full variable domain (missing parts from reference TRBV9 and TRBJ2-1): DSGVTQTPKHLITATGQRVTLRCSPRSGDLSVYWYQQSLDQGLQFLIQYYNGEERAKGNILERFSAQQFPDLHSELNLSSLELGDSALYFCASSGGLAGGSYNEQFFGPGTRLTVL.

V is TRBV7-8 and J is TRBJ2-3; possible D gene TRBD2, 6 bases. CDR1 SGHVS and CDR2 FQNEAQ come from the germline V gene. With 5 bases removed from V and 2 bases from J, the gap between germline ends came to 17 bases. This CDR3 region has 16 residues. The CDR3 DNA reads TGTGCCAGCAGCCCCAGCGGGCGTCTCGACACAGATACGCAGTATTTT. Its protein product is CASSPSGRLDTDTQYF.

J is TRBJ1-3 and V is TRBV4-2, with TRBD1 as a possible D gene (5 bases). This CDR3 is 16 amino acids long. V was cut by 4 bases and J by 0 bases, with 13 bases left in between. Germline V gene sequence: CDR1 LGHNA, CDR2 YNFKEQ. As DNA, the CDR3 is TGTGCCAGCAGCCTACCGACAGCAAGCTCTGGAAACACCATATATTTT. Protein sequence: CASSLPTASSGNTIYF.

Worth noting for this clone: This sample includes further DNA sequences coding for the same CDR3. CDR3 region: CASSIAGGQETQYF. As DNA, the CDR3 is TGTGCCAGCAGTATAGCGGGGGGGCAAGAGACCCAGTACTTC. The chain has TRBV28 and TRBJ2-5; 11 bases map to TRBD2. The ends lost 5 bases at V and 2 bases at J; junction bases unmatched: 1. The CDR3 consists of 14 residues. The germline CDR1 and CDR2 sequences are MDHEN and SYDVKM.

This sequence joins TRBV5-1 and TRBJ2-1; the match to TRBD1 covers 8 bases. V lost 1 base, J lost 0 bases, and 9 bases stayed unmatched. The V gene's germline CDR1 is SGHRS and CDR2 YFSETQ. This CDR3 has 18 residues. The chain's CDR3 is CASSLSPRTGSSYNEQFF. CDR3 sequence (DNA): TGCGCCAGCAGCTTGAGCCCTAGGACAGGGAGCTCCTACAATGAGCAGTTCTTC.

The V and J genes are TRBV15 and TRBJ2-1; TRBD2 matches 9 bases. V lost 1 base and J lost 4; bases outside the gene matches: 14. This CDR3 is 19 amino acids long. Germline assignment: CDR1 LNHNV and CDR2 YYDKDF (reference sequence). CDR3 in DNA: TGTGCCACCAGCAGAGCGCCGGGAGGGATAGCGGGGGATTACAATGAGCAGTTCTTC. Translated, it gives CATSRAPGGIAGDYNEQFF.